This T cell receptor (beta chain) stems from a study of identifying expanded T cells in peripheral blood. The repertoire was sequenced with immunoSEQ multiplex PCR; TCRdb's copy has only in-frame clones and lacks some. The data show tens of thousands of clones, 82% seen once. Sequenced material: blood. This clonotype originated in a person between 18 and 75 years old in good health.

The CDR3: CSADLRGRGNTIYF. The CDR3 nucleotides are TGCAGCGCTGACTTGAGGGGGCGAGGAAACACCATATATTTT. The chain is built from TRBV29-1 and TRBJ1-3, with 7 bases aligning to TRBD1. The V gene's germline CDR1 is SQVTM and CDR2 ANQGSEA. The V gene end was trimmed by 7 bases and the J gene end by 4 bases; junction bases not matched to a gene: 10. CDR3 length: 14 amino acids.